This TCR beta chain appears in the sequencing data of a study of cytomegalovirus exposure and HLA in healthy donors. Clones were read by immunoSEQ multiplex PCR, and TCRdb kept only the in-frame ones, dropping some. This sample yields hundreds of thousands of clones, of which just under 90% are seen a single time; about 2.5% belongs to the top ten. The CDR3 sequence is 15 residues long. V shed 7 bases and J 6 bases; nucleotides not matched to a gene: 7. Germline CDR1 reads LGHNT; CDR2 reads FRNRAP. This sequence joins TRBV12-5 and TRBJ2-2, with 11 bases that match TRBD2. The receptor was derived from a man aged 18-30 years in good health and CMV-seronegative. Sequenced: PBMCs. For the CDR3, the DNA is TGTGCTAGTGTCCGTAGCGGGAGGGCCGCCGGGGAGCTGTTTTTT. This encodes CASVRSGRAAGELFF. Drawing the rest from reference TRBV12-5 and TRBJ2-2, the complete variable domain is DARVTQTPRHKVTEMGQEVTMRCQPILGHNTVFWYRQTMMQGLELLAYFRNRAPLDDSGMPKDRFSAEMPDATLATLKIQPSEPRDSAVYFCASVRSGRAAGELFFGEGSRLTVL.